This T cell receptor (beta chain) derives from a study of shared clonotypes between healthy human individuals. V trimming: 6 bases; J trimming: 1 base; junction bases outside the gene matches: 12. This CDR3 region has 17 residues. Germline lookup yields CDR1 MDHEN and CDR2 SYDVKM. As regards this clone: The antigen is undetermined.

Study-wide results and limits: Among donors, the sharing of clonotypes was expected to be influenced by sequencing depth.

CD8 cells regarded as naive lacked CD45RO, were positively chosen for CCR7, and omitted terminally differentiated effector memory CD45RA+ cells. Sequencing used immunoSEQ multiplex PCR; TCRdb keeps in-frame clones, though not all of them. The repertoire holds about 2 million clones, with about 95% as singletons. What was sequenced was naive CD8+ T cells sorted from blood. V gene TRBV28 combines with J gene TRBJ1-5; 7 nucleotides align to TRBD1. The clonotype comes from a man younger than 35 in good health. CDR3 DNA sequence: TGTGCCAGCAGCCTAAGGGGGCTACAGCTAAGCAATCAGCCCCAGCATTTT. It specifies CASSLRGLQLSNQPQHF.